Listed below are T cell receptor beta chains from one sample, sequenced in a study of low-dose radiotherapy and immunotherapy resistance in tumors. TCRdb itself ran the reads through MiXCR, one entry per CDR3 protein. The sample carries 65,000 to 95,000 distinct CDR3 sequences, less than 20% recorded once. The sequenced sample was PBMCs, obtained after low-dose radiotherapy plus immunotherapy. Receptors originate from a male donor with prostate cancer. The CDR3 runs from the conserved cysteine through the conserved F or W. A D gene is named only where the DNA matches it firmly. Expanded clones get a size class; other rows say once, few or many, or leave the size out.

TRBD1,TRBJ2-3,few,TRBV5-4,CASSFGTASTDTQYF,TGTGCCAGCAGCTTTGGGACAGCTAGCACAGATACGCAGTATTTT
TRBD1,TRBJ1-1,many,TRBV12-3/TRBV12-4,CASSLRGSNTEAFF,TGTGCCAGCAGTCTCAGGGGGTCGAACACTGAAGCTTTCTTT
NA,TRBJ1-4,many,TRBV19,CASSIGQSNEKLFF,TGTGCCAGTAGTATCGGACAGTCTAATGAAAAACTGTTTTTT
NA,TRBJ2-7,many,TRBV20-1,CSARPHSVTGYEQYF,TGCAGTGCTAGACCTCATTCCGTGACAGGCTACGAGCAGTACTTC
NA,TRBJ1-1,many,TRBV3-1,CASSRTDEAFF,TGTGCCAGCAGCCGGACAGACGAAGCTTTCTTT
NA,TRBJ2-1,few,TRBV12-5,CASGLGGREFDEQFF,TGTGCTAGTGGTTTGGGGGGGCGGGAGTTCGATGAGCAGTTCTTC
TRBD2,TRBJ2-6,many,TRBV7-3,CASRHPRAGGGYLSGANVLTF,TGTGCCAGCAGACACCCCCGGGCGGGGGGGGGTTACCTCTCTGGGGCCAACGTCCTGACTTTC
TRBD2,TRBJ2-1,many,TRBV11-3,CASSFQTGTSGSNEQFF,TGTGCCAGCAGCTTCCAAACCGGGACTAGCGGGAGCAATGAGCAGTTCTTC
TRBD2,TRBJ2-3,many,TRBV7-2,CASGAGVGTDTQYF,TGTGCCAGCGGAGCGGGAGTGGGCACAGATACGCAGTATTTT
NA,TRBJ2-1,many,TRBV28,CASSLVSGVLGNEQFF,TGTGCCAGCAGTTTGGTCTCAGGGGTACTGGGCAATGAGCAGTTCTTC
NA,TRBJ1-2,NA,TRBV23-1,CASVLWYTYGYTF,TGCGCCAGCGTATTATGGTACACCTATGGCTACACCTTC
NA,TRBJ2-3,few,TRBV7-8,CASSGRPSGDTQYF,TGTGCCAGCAGCGGGAGGCCCTCCGGTGATACGCAGTATTTT
NA,TRBJ2-6,many,TRBV6-2/TRBV6-3,CASSYWTDGSVLTF,TGTGCCAGCAGTTACTGGACGGATGGAAGCGTCCTGACTTTC
NA,TRBJ2-1,many,TRBV30,CAWSVNSFNEQFF,TGTGCCTGGAGTGTAAACTCCTTCAATGAGCAGTTCTTC
NA,TRBJ2-1,many,TRBV18,CASSPRIGDEQFF,TGTGCCAGCTCACCAAGAATCGGGGATGAGCAGTTCTTC
NA,TRBJ1-5,many,TRBV12-3/TRBV12-4,CASSSQGLNQPQHF,TGTGCCAGCAGTTCGCAGGGCTTAAATCAGCCCCAGCATTTT
NA,TRBJ2-3,NA,TRBV6-1,CASSVSSGSTDTQYF,TGTGCCAGCAGTGTATCGAGCGGGAGCACAGATACGCAGTATTTT
NA,TRBJ2-3,many,TRBV7-9,CASSLPQTRGTDTQYF,TGTGCCAGCAGCCTCCCCCAGACTAGAGGGACAGATACGCAGTATTTT
TRBD2,TRBJ2-1,many,TRBV6-2/TRBV6-3,CASRPSGSRYNEQFF,TGTGCCAGCAGGCCTAGCGGGAGCCGCTACAATGAGCAGTTCTTC
TRBD1,TRBJ2-5,few,TRBV27,CASRGTGTGGPETQYF,TGTGCCAGCAGGGGGACCGGGACAGGGGGGCCGGAGACCCAGTACTTC
NA,TRBJ2-7,many,TRBV28,CASSSRGKTQYEQYF,TGTGCCAGCAGTTCCCGGGGCAAGACCCAATACGAGCAGTACTTC
TRBD1,TRBJ2-4,many,TRBV18,CASSPQGRTRGNIQYF,TGTGCCAGCTCACCACAGGGGCGGACCAGGGGGAACATTCAGTACTTC
NA,TRBJ2-7,many,TRBV28,CASSLLGQTYEQYF,TGTGCCAGCAGTTTGTTGGGGCAGACCTACGAGCAGTACTTC
NA,TRBJ2-1,many,TRBV7-3,CASSLSGTSYEQFF,TGTGCCAGCAGCTTGTCAGGGACGTCGTATGAGCAGTTCTTC
NA,TRBJ1-5,NA,TRBV5-5,CASSLDGSQPQHF,TGTGCCAGCAGCTTGGATGGGTCTCAGCCCCAGCATTTT
TRBD2,TRBJ2-2,many,TRBV5-1,CASSSGLAGNTGELFF,TGCGCCAGCAGCTCCGGACTAGCGGGAAACACCGGGGAGCTGTTTTTT
TRBD2,TRBJ2-3,many,TRBV27,CASSGTSGSPTDTQYF,TGTGCCAGCAGCGGGACTAGCGGGAGCCCCACAGATACGCAGTATTTT
TRBD2,TRBJ2-1,many,TRBV28,CASSSPRTSGRGSYNEQFF,TGTGCCAGCAGTTCCCCCCGGACTAGCGGGAGGGGTTCCTACAATGAGCAGTTCTTC
NA,TRBJ1-3,many,TRBV10-3,CAIRQQGKSGNTIYF,TGTGCCATCAGACAACAGGGAAAATCTGGAAACACCATATATTTT
NA,TRBJ2-1,many,TRBV28,CASSSPPPGGGEQFF,TGTGCCAGCAGTAGCCCCCCACCGGGTGGAGGTGAGCAGTTCTTC
NA,TRBJ2-7,few,TRBV20-1,CSASPRRKGYEQYF,TGCAGTGCTAGCCCCAGGCGCAAAGGGTACGAGCAGTACTTC
NA,TRBJ2-7,NA,TRBV13,CASSPGASYEQYF,TGTGCCAGCAGTCCGGGGGCCTCCTACGAGCAGTACTTC
NA,TRBJ1-1,many,TRBV4-2,CASSQVAGNTEAFF,TGTGCCAGCAGCCAAGTTGCAGGTAACACTGAAGCTTTCTTT
TRBD2,TRBJ2-1,many,TRBV6-2/TRBV6-3,CASSYRTSGLNEQFF,TGTGCCAGCAGTTACAGAACTAGCGGCCTCAATGAGCAGTTCTTC
NA,TRBJ2-5,NA,TRBV27,CASSLYPPTVLLRPSQETQYF,TGTGCCAGCAGTTTATATCCCCCGACAGTTCTCCTGAGGCCTAGCCAAGAGACCCAGTACTTC
NA,TRBJ2-4,few,TRBV5-4,CASSPQGENIQYF,TGTGCCAGCAGCCCTCAAGGGGAAAACATTCAGTACTTC
NA,TRBJ2-1,many,TRBV20-1,CSARDPAAYNEQFF,TGCAGTGCTAGAGACCCAGCGGCATACAATGAGCAGTTCTTC
NA,TRBJ1-1,many,TRBV7-2,CASSGRRMNTEAFF,TGTGCCAGCAGCGGCCGACGGATGAACACTGAAGCTTTCTTT
TRBD2,TRBJ2-1,many,TRBV14,CASSSGTNLFSFYNEQFF,TGTGCCAGCAGCTCCGGGACTAACCTCTTCTCTTTCTACAATGAGCAGTTCTTC
TRBD2,TRBJ2-1,few,TRBV30,CAWSALAGGTYNEQFF,TGTGCCTGGAGTGCCTTAGCGGGGGGAACCTACAATGAGCAGTTCTTC
NA,TRBJ1-2,many,TRBV28,CASILSGQINYGYTF,TGTGCCAGCATCCTCAGTGGGCAGATCAACTATGGCTACACCTTC
NA,TRBJ2-6,many,TRBV20-1,CSSGAFGSGANVLTF,TGCAGTTCGGGGGCGTTCGGGTCTGGGGCCAACGTCCTGACTTTC
NA,TRBJ1-1,once,TRBV20-1,CSAANVGTEAFF,TGCAGTGCCGCGAATGTGGGCACTGAAGCTTTCTTT
NA,TRBJ2-2,many,TRBV28,CASSFPLDGELFF,TGTGCCAGCAGTTTTCCCTTGGACGGGGAGCTGTTTTTT
TRBD1,TRBJ2-5,few,TRBV5-1,CASSFRPTGTGVQETQYF,TGCGCCAGCAGCTTCCGCCCTACCGGGACAGGAGTCCAAGAGACCCAGTACTTC
TRBD1,TRBJ2-1,NA,TRBV6-2/TRBV6-3,CASSNPGQQNNEQFF,TGTGCCAGCAGTAATCCGGGACAGCAGAACAATGAGCAGTTCTTC
TRBD2,TRBJ2-7,many,TRBV6-5,CASSPLLAGGAYEQYF,TGTGCCAGCAGTCCCCTGCTAGCGGGAGGAGCCTACGAGCAGTACTTC
NA,TRBJ2-1,many,TRBV6-5,CASLARDSNEQFF,TGTGCCAGCCTAGCCCGGGATAGTAATGAGCAGTTCTTC